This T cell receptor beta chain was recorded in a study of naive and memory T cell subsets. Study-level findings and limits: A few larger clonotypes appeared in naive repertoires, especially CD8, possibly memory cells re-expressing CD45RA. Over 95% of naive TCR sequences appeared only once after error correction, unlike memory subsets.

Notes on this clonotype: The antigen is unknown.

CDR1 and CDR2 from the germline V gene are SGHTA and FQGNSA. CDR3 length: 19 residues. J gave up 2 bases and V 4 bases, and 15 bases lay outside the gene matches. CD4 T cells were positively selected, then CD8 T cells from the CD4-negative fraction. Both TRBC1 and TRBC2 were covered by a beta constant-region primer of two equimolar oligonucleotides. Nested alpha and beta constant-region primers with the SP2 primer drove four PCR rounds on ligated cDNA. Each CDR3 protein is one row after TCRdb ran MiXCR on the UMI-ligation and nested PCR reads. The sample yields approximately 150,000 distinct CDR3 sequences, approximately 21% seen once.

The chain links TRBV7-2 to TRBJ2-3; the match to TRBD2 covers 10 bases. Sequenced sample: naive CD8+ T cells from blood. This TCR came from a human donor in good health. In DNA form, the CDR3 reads TGTGCCAGCAGCTCCGCCCCCGGACTAGCGGAGAAGCCCACAGATACGCAGTATTTT. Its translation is CASSSAPGLAEKPTDTQYF.